A single sample gave rise to the 10 T cell receptor beta chains below, sequenced in a study of tumor and adjacent non-tumor tissue in lung cancer. TCRbeta libraries were built with three rounds of nested PCR, modified from ARM-PCR. One entry per CDR3 protein results from TCRdb running MiXCR on the multiplex PCR reads. Here the sample spans about 200,000 distinct CDR3 sequences, 71% being singletons. This sample's RNA came from whole unsorted tissue. The sequenced sample consisted of lung tumor tissue. The receptors shown here come from a man between 60 and 75 years old with non-small cell lung cancer.

This clonotype was detected many times. The V and J genes are TRBV5-6 and TRBJ1-1; possible D gene TRBD1, 5 bases. Trimming cost V 3 bases and J 2 bases, with 14 bases left between them. This CDR3 contains 15 residues. Germline CDR1 SGHDT, CDR2 YYEEEE. CDR3: CASSSTSTANTEAFF. The CDR3 DNA reads TGTGCCAGCAGCTCAACCTCGACAGCCAACACTGAAGCTTTCTTT.

Notes on this clonotype: The junction differs from germline at one of its ends, possibly a read error. This chain joins TRBV12-3 or TRBV12-4 and TRBJ2-1; possible D gene TRBD2, 5 bases. This CDR3 is 14 amino acids long. The CDR3 coding sequence is TGTGCCAGCAGTTTACTCGCTAGCAGGCGTGAGCGGCTCTTC. Translating gives CASSLLASRRERLF.

This clonotype was detected only a few times. The V call is TRBV30, the J call TRBJ1-2; D perhaps matches TRBD1 (6 bases). Trimming took off 4 bases at V and 5 bases at J, with 11 bases between the two ends. The germline V gene has CDR1 GTSNPN and CDR2 SVGIG (reference sequence). The CDR3 has 12 amino acids. The DNA for the CDR3 is TGTGCCTGGACCAAAAGGGGGTATGGCTACACCTTC. Its translation: CAWTKRGYGYTF.

The chain carries TRBV13 and TRBJ2-3, with 12 positions matching TRBD2. The trim removed 4 bases at V and 8 bases at J, leaving 16 bases unmatched. CDR3 length: 18 residues. From germline, CDR1 is PRHDT and CDR2 FYEKMQ (reference sequence). The CDR3: CASSSRLAGALLPVTQYF. The CDR3 nucleotides are TGTGCCAGCAGCTCCAGACTAGCGGGGGCCCTCCTCCCAGTTACGCAGTATTTT.

The CDR3 region is CASCDQGNYGYTF. CDR3 nucleotides: TGTGCCAGCTGCGACCAGGGTAACTATGGCTACACCTTC. The chain recombines TRBV6-2 or TRBV6-3 with TRBJ1-2; D is perhaps TRBD1 (5 bases). V lost 8 bases and J 1 base, leaving 11 bases between the germline ends. The length of the CDR3 is 13 residues. Germline V gives CDR1 MNHEY, CDR2 SVGEGT.

This clonotype was detected many times. This sequence joins TRBV29-1 and TRBJ1-5; 7 nucleotides align to TRBD1. CDR1 and CDR2 (germline): SQVTM, ANQGSEA. This CDR3 has 13 residues. The ends lost 6 bases at V and 6 bases at J; junction bases unmatched: 8. As DNA, the CDR3 is TGCAGCGTCGGAGGGGGCGGGAGTCAGCCCCAGCATTTT. Residues: CSVGGGGSQPQHF.

As to this clonotype: Being one base from a much bigger clone, this may be a read error. No conserved phenylalanine or tryptophan ends this CDR3, so it is likely a read error. The chain employs TRBV6-2 or TRBV6-3 and TRBJ2-2; maybe TRBD1 (6 bases). The CDR3 sequence is 14 residues long. Germline lookup yields CDR1 MNHEY and CDR2 SVGEGT. Trimming stripped 4 bases from V and 4 bases from J, with 10 bases between. CDR3 protein: CASSWDTSTGELFL. For the CDR3, the DNA is TGTGCCAGCAGTTGGGACACTTCCACCGGGGAGCTGTTTTTG.

Only a few counts were recorded for this clonotype. A single base separates this from a much larger clone, so it may be a read error. This rearrangement joins TRBV11-3 to TRBJ2-1; 8 bases map to TRBD2. The CDR3 is 15 residues long. Trimming took 7 bases from V and 4 from J; bases not matched to a gene: 9. Germline V gene data show CDR1 as SGHNT and CDR2 as YENEEA. CDR3 in DNA: TGTGCCAGCAACCCCGGGGCTAGCGGGTACAATGAGCAGTTCTTC. Translated: CASNPGASGYNEQFF. Full variable domain (outside the CDR3, taken from reference TRBV11-3 and TRBJ2-1): EAGVVQSPRYKIIEKKQPVAFWCNPISGHNTLYWYLQNLGQGPELLIRYENEEAVDDSQLPKDRFSAERLKGVDSTLKIQPAELGDSAVYLCASNPGASGYNEQFFGPGTRLTVL.

As concerns this clonotype: At one of its ends the junction is not consistent with the germline gene, which may arise from a read error. The V gene is TRBV11-1, the J gene TRBJ2-6; TRBD1 agrees at 9 bases. The CDR3 contains 18 residues. Germline V gene data show CDR1 as SGHAT and CDR2 as FQDESV (reference sequence). DNA for the CDR3: TGTGTCAGCAGCAAGAGGGGACAGGGCTACTCTGGGGCCAACGTCCTGACTTTC. Translating it yields CVSSKRGQGYSGANVLTF.

As concerns this clonotype: The junction shows a germline mismatch at one end, possibly a read error. CDR3 sequence: CASSFIPSGLEGSYNEQFF. Here the CDR3 DNA reads TGTGCCAGTAGTTTTATCCCTTCTGGGCTAGAGGGTTCCTACAATGAGCAGTTCTTC. The chain recombines TRBV12-3 or TRBV12-4 with TRBJ2-1, with TRBD2 as a possible D gene (5 bases). The CDR3 is 19 amino acids.